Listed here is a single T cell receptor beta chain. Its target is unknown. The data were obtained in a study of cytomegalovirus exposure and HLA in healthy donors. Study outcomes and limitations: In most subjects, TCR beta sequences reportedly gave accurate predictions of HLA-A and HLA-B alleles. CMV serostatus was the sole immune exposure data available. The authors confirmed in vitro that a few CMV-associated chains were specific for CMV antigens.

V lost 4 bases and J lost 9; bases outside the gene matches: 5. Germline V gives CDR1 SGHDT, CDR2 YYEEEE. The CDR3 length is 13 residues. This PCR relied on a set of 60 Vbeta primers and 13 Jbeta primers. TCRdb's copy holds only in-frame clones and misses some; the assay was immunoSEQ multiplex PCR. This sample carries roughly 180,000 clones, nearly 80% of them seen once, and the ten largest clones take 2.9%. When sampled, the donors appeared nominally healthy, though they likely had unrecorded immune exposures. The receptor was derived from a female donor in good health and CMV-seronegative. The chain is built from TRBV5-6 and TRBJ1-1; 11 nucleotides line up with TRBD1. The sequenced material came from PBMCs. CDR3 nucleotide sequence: TGTGCCAGCAGCAGGACAGGGGGCATGAAAGCTTTCTTT. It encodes CASSRTGGMKAFF.